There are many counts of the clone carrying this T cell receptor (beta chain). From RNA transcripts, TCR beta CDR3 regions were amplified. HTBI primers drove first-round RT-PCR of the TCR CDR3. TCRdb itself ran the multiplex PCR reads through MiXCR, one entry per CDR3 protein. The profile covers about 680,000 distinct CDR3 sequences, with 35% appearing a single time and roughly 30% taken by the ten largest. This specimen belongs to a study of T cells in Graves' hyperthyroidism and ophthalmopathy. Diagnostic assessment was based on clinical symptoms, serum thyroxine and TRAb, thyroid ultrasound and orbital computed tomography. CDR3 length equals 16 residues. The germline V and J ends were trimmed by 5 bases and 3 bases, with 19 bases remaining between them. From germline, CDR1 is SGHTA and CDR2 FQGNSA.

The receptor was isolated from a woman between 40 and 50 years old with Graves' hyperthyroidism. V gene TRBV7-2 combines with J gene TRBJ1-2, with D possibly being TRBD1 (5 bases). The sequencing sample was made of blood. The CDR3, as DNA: TGTGCCAGCAGCCAGGGACCTTCTAGTCCCTACTATGGCTACACCTTC. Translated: CASSQGPSSPYYGYTF.